The 6 T cell receptor beta chains below were found in one sample sequenced in a study of technical replicates of blood from a handful of donors (dated by TCRdb to the late 2010s). Preparation of the library involved the immunoSEQ multiplex PCR assay. TCRdb carries this immuneACCESS record with in-frame sequences only. Its versions omit some clonotypes, under half of them owing to an unresolved V gene in the studies checked, with the rest unexplained. In all, the sample holds 65,000 to 85,000 clones, and roughly 98% of those were seen once. The ten largest clonotypes hold around 0.15% of the sample. The sequencing sample was made of T cells isolated from PBMCs. The receptors were sampled from a human donor in good health.

V and J are TRBV19 and TRBJ1-1; no clear D gene. The CDR3 runs 13 residues. Germline CDR1 is LNHDA and CDR2 is SQIVND (reference sequence). V lost 5 bases to trimming and J lost 7 bases, with 14 bases between them. CDR3 protein: CASSASMVSEAFF. The CDR3 DNA sequence: TGTGCCAGTAGTGCTTCGATGGTGAGTGAAGCTTTCTTT. The variable domain in full, with the rest retrieved from reference TRBV19 and TRBJ1-1, is DGGITQSPKYLFRKEGQNVTLSCEQNLNHDAMYWYRQDPGQGLRLIYYSQIVNDFQKGDIAEGYSVSREKKESFPLTVTSAQKNPTAFYLCASSASMVSEAFFGQGTRLTVV.

V is TRBV19 and J is TRBJ2-2, with TRBD2 identical over 7 bases. This CDR3 contains 16 residues. Germline V gives CDR1 LNHDA, CDR2 SQIVND (reference sequence). V lost 10 bases, J lost 8 bases, and 19 bases stayed unmatched. Here the CDR3 reads CATWQRGKKGVGELFF. The CDR3, as DNA: TGTGCCACGTGGCAGCGGGGAAAGAAAGGAGTGGGGGAGCTGTTTTTT.

The chain has TRBV11-3 and TRBJ1-6, with TRBD1 as a possible D gene (6 bases). Germline assignment: CDR1 SGHNT and CDR2 YENEEA. Trimming removed 4 bases from V and 8 bases from J, with 18 bases in between. The CDR3 length is 16 residues. CDR3 in DNA: TGTGCCAGCAGCTCCTACTTGGACAGTAAGGATTCACCCCTCCACTTT. It codes for CASSSYLDSKDSPLHF.

V usage is TRBV18 and J usage is TRBJ1-5, with 9 bases fitting TRBD1. This CDR3 spans 16 amino acids. From germline, CDR1 is KGHSH and CDR2 LQKENI. The J segment lost 4 bases and the V segment lost 6 bases, leaving 10 bases of the junction unmatched. The CDR3 DNA follows: TGTGCCAGCTCGCACGACGGGACAGGGAGAAATCAGCCCCAGCATTTT. Its translation: CASSHDGTGRNQPQHF.

CDR3 nucleotides: TGTGCCAGCAGCTATGGACAGACCGCGGGAGCTTTCTTT. This sequence encodes CASSYGQTAGAFF. This chain joins TRBV7-2 and TRBJ1-1; maybe TRBD1 (6 bases). With 4 bases removed from V and 10 bases from J, the gap between germline ends came to 16 bases. Germline values: CDR1 SGHTA, CDR2 FQGNSA. This CDR3 has 13 amino acids.

The V call is TRBV2, the J call TRBJ2-7, with D possibly TRBD2 on 6 matching bases. The CDR3 covers 14 residues. In germline, CDR1 is SNHLY, CDR2 FYNNEI. The V gene lost 2 bases and the J gene lost 5 bases, with 13 bases spanning the gap. CDR3 coding DNA: TGTGCCAGCAGTGAACCCGGGAGTCCCCACGAGCAGTACTTC. Protein product: CASSEPGSPHEQYF.